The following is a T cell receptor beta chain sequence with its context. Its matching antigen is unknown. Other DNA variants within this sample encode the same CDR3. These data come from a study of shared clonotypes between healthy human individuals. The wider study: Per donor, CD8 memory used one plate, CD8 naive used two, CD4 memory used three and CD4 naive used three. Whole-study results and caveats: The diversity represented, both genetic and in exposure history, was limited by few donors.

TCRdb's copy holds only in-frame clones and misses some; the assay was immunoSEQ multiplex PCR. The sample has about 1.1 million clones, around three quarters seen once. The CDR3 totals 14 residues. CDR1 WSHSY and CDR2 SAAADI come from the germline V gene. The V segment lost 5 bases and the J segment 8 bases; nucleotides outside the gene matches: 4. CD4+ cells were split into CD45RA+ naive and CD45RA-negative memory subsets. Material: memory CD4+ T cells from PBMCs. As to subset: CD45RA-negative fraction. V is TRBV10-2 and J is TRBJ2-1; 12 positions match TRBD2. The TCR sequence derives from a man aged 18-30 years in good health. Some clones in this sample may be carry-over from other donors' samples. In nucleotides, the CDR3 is TGCGCCAGCAGTCTAGCGGGAGGGAGGGATGAGCAGTTCTTC. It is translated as CASSLAGGRDEQFF.